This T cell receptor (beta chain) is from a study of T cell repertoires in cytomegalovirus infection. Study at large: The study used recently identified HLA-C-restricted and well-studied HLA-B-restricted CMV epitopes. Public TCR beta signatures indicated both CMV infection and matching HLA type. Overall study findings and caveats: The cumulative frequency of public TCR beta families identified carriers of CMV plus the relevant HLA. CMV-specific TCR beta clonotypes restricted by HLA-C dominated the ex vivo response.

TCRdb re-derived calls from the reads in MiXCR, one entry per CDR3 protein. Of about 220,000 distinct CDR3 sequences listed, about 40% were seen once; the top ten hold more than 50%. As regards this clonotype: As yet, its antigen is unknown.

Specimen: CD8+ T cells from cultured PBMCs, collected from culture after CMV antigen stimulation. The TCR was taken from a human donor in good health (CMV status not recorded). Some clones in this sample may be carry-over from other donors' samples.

The CDR3: CASSARSAPAFF. The CDR3 DNA sequence: TGTGCCAGCAGTGCCCGATCGGCCCCCGCTTTCTTT. The V call is TRBV27, the J call TRBJ1-1; D ambiguous. Germline V gene data show CDR1 as MNHEY and CDR2 as SMNVEV (reference sequence). The CDR3 length is 12 residues. Trimming left V 5 bases short and J 11 bases short, with 15 bases between.